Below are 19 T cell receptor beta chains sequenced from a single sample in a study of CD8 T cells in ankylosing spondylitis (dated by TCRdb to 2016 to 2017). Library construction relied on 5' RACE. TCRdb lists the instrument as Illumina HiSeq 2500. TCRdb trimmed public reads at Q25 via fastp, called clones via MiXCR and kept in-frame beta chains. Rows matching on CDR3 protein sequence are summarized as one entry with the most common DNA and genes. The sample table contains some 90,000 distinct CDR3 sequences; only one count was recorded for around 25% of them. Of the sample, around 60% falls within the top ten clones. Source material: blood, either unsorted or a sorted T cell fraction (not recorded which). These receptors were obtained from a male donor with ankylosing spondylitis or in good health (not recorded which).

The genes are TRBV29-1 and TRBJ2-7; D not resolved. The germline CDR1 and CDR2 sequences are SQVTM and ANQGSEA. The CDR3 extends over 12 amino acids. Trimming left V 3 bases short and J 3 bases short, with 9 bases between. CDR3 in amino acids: CSVEGNHYEQYF. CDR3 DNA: TGCAGCGTTGAGGGCAACCACTACGAGCAGTACTTC.

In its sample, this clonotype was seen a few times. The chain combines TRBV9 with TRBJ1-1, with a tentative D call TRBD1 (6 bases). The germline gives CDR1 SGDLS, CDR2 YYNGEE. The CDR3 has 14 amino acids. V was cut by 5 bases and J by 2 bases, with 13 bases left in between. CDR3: CASRRTASNTEAFF. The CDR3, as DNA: TGTGCCAGCAGACGGACAGCCTCTAACACTGAAGCTTTCTTT.

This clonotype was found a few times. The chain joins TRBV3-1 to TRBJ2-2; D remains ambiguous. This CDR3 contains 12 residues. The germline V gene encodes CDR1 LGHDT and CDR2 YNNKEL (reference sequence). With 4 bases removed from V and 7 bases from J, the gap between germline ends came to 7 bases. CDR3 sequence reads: CASSPHIGELFF. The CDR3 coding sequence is TGTGCCAGCAGCCCCCATATCGGGGAGCTGTTTTTT.

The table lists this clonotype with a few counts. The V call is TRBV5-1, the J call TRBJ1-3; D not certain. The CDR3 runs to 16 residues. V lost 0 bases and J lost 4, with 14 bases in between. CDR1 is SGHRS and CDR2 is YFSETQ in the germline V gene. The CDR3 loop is CASSLVSAFSGNTIYF. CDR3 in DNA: TGCGCCAGCAGCTTGGTATCCGCGTTCTCCGGAAACACCATATATTTT. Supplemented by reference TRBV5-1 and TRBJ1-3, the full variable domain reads KAGVTQTPRYLIKTRGQQVTLSCSPISGHRSVSWYQQTPGQGLQFLFEYFSETQRNKGNFPGRFSGRQFSNSRSEMNVSTLELGDSALYLCASSLVSAFSGNTIYFGEGSWLTVV.

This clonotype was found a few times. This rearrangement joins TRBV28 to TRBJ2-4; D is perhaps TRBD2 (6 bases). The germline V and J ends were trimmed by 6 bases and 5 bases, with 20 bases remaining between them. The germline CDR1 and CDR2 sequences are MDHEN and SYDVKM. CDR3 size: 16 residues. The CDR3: CASSPFWRGLENIQYF. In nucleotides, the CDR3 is TGTGCCAGCAGCCCATTTTGGCGGGGCTTGGAAAACATTCAGTACTTC.

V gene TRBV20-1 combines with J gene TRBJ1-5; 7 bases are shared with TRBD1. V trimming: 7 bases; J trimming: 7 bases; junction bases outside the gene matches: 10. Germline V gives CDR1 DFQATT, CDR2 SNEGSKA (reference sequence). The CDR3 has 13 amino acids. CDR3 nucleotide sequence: TGCAGTGTCACACAGGGGATCGGCCAGCCCCAGCATTTT. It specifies CSVTQGIGQPQHF.

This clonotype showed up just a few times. The CDR3 DNA is TGTGCCAGCAGTTCCGGACTGGTCTACGAGCAGTACGTC. Translating gives CASSSGLVYEQYV. V and J are TRBV6-2 or TRBV6-3 and TRBJ2-7, with D maybe TRBD2 (5 bases). Trimming removed 4 bases from V and 3 bases from J, with 10 bases in between. Germline lookup yields CDR1 MNHEY and CDR2 SVGEGT. CDR3 length: 13 residues.

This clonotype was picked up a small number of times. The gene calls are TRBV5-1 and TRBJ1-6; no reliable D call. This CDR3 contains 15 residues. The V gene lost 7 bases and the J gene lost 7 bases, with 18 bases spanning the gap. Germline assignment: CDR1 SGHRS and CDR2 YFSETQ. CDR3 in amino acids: CASGLFGEQNSPLHF. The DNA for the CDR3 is TGCGCCAGCGGCCTTTTTGGGGAGCAGAATTCACCCCTCCACTTT.

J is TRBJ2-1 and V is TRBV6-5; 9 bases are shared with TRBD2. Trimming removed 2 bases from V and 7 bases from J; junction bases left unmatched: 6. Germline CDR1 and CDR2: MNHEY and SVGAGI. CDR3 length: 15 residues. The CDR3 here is CASSYVAGGANEQFF. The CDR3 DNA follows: TGTGCCAGCAGTTACGTGGCGGGGGGGGCAAATGAGCAGTTCTTC.

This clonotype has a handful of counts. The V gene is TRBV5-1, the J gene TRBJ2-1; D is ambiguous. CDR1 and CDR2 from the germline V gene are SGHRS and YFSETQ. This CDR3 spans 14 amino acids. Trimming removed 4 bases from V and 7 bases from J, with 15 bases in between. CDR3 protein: CASSPIMGPNEQFF. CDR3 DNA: TGCGCCAGCAGCCCCATTATGGGTCCTAATGAGCAGTTCTTC.

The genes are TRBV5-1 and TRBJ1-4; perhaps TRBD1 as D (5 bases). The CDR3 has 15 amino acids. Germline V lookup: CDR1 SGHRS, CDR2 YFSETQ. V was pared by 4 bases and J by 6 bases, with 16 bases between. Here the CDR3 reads CASSPGGEMDEKLFF. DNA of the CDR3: TGCGCCAGCAGCCCTGGGGGGGAAATGGATGAAAAACTGTTTTTT.

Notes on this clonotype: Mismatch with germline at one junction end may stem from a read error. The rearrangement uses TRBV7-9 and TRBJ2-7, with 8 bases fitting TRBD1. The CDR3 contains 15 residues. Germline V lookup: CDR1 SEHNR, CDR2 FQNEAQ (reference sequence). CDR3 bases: TGTGCCAGCAGCCCACGGACAGGGAGCTCCAACGAGCAGTACTTC. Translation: CASSPRTGSSNEQYF.

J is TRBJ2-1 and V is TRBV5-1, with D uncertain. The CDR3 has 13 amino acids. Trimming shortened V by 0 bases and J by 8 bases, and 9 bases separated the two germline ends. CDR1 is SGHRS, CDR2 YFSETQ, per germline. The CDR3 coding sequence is TGCGCCAGCAGCTTGGCCCCCGGCGATGAGCAGTTCTTC. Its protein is CASSLAPGDEQFF.

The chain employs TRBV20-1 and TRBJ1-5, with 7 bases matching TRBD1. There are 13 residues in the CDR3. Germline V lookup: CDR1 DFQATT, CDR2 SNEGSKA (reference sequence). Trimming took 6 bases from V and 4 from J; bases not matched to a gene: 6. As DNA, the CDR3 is TGCAGTGCCACGACAGGGTCTAATCAGCCCCAGCATTTT. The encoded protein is CSATTGSNQPQHF.

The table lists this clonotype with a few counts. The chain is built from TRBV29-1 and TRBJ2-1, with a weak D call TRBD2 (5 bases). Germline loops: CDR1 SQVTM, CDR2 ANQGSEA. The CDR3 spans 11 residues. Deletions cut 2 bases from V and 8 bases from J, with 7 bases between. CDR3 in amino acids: CSVELDYEQFF. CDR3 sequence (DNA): TGCAGCGTTGAATTGGACTATGAGCAGTTCTTC.

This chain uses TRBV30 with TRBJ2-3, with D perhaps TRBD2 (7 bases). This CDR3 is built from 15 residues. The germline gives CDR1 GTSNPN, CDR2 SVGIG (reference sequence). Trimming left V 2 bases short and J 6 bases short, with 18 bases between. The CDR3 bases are TGTGCCTGGAGTCCTGGGGGCGGGAGTGTCGATACGCAGTATTTT. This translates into CAWSPGGGSVDTQYF. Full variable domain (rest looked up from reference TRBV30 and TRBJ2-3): SQTIHQWPATLVQPVGSPLSLECTVEGTSNPNLYWYRQAAGRGLQLLFYSVGIGQISSEVPQNLSASRPQDRQFILSSKKLLLSDSGFYLCAWSPGGGSVDTQYFGPGTRLTVL.

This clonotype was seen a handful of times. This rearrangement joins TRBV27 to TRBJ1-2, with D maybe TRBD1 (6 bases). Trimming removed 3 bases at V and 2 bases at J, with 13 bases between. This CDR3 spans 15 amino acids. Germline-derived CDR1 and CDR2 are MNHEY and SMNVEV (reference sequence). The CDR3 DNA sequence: TGTGCCAGCAGTTTTAGACCACAGGGCAACTATGGCTACACCTTC. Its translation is CASSFRPQGNYGYTF.

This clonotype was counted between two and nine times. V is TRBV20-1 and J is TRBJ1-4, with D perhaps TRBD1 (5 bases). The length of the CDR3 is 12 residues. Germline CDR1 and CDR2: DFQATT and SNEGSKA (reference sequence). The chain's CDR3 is CSGHPGDEKLFF. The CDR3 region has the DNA TGCAGCGGACACCCCGGTGATGAAAAACTGTTTTTT.

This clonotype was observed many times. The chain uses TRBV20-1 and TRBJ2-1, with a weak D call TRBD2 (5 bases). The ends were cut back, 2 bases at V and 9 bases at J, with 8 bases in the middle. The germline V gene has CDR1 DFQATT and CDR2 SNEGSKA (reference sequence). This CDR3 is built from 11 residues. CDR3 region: CSARTRSEQFF. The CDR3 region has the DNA TGCAGTGCTAGAACTAGGAGTGAGCAGTTCTTC.